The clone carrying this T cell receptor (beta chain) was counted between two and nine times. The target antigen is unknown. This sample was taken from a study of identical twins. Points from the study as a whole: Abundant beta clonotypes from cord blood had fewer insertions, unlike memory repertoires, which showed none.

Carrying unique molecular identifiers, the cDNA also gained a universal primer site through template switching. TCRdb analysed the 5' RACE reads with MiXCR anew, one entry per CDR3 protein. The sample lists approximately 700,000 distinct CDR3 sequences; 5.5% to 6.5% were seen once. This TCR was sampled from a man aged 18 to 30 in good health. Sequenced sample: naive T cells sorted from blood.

The DNA for the CDR3 is TGTGCCAGCAGCACAATCGGGGACAACTCTAACTATGGCTACACCTTC. It is translated as CASSTIGDNSNYGYTF. The chain combines TRBV2 with TRBJ1-2, with D maybe TRBD1 (6 bases). Germline-derived CDR1 and CDR2 are SNHLY and FYNNEI. V lost 6 bases and J lost 0, with 17 bases in between. This CDR3 is built from 16 residues.